This T cell receptor (beta chain) was observed in a study of cytomegalovirus exposure and HLA in healthy donors. Study outcomes and limitations: Reported findings show TCR beta sequences accurately forecast HLA-A and HLA-B alleles in most subjects. CMV serostatus was the only immune exposure information that was available. In a later analysis, the majority of CMV-associated beta chains seemingly showed HLA restriction.

The donors were healthy bone marrow donors. The CDR3 length is 14 residues. The germline CDR1 and CDR2 sequences are SGHRS and YFSETQ. Trimming at V came to 4 bases and at J to 6 bases, leaving 9 bases not matched to a gene. Researchers ran the PCR with 60 Vbeta and 13 Jbeta primers. Only in-frame clones appear in the TCRdb table, and some are missing; sequencing was by immunoSEQ multiplex PCR. The data contain 150,000 to 200,000 clones, approximately 77% of them singletons. Notes on this clone: As yet, its antigen is unknown.

The chain uses TRBV5-1 and TRBJ1-2; 7 positions match TRBD1. Sequencing used PBMCs. This clonotype was obtained from a male donor in good health and CMV-seropositive. CDR3 amino acids: CASSLWTGTDGYTF. The CDR3 bases are TGCGCCAGCAGCCTGTGGACAGGCACAGATGGCTACACCTTC.